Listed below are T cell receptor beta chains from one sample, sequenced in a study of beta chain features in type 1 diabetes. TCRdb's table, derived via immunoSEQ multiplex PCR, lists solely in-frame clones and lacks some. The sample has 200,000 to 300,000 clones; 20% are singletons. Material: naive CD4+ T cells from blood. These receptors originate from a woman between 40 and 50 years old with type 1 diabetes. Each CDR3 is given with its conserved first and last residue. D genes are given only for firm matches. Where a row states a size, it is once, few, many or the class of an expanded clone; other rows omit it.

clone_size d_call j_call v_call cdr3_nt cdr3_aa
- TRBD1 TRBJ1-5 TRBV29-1 TGCAGCGTTGGCCCCGGGACAGGGGGAAATCAGCCCCAGCATTTT CSVGPGTGGNQPQHF
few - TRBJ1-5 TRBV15 TGTGCCACCAGCAGTTCGGGGGAGGCCCAGCATTTT CATSSSGEAQHF
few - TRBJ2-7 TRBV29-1 TGCAGCGTTAAGACAGCCTACGAGCAGTACTTC CSVKTAYEQYF
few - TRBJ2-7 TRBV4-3 TGCGCCAGCAGCCAAGGTCCGGGGGACTACGAGCAGTACTTC CASSQGPGDYEQYF
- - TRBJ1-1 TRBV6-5 TGTGCCAGCAGTTATGTAGGGGGTGAAGCTTTCTTT CASSYVGGEAFF
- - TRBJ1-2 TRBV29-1 TGCAGCGTTGAGGCTCTAGGCTATGGCTACACCTTC CSVEALGYGYTF
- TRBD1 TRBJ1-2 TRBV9 TGTGCCAGCACCCCCTTGACAGGGTATGTCTCGGGGACCTTC CASTPLTGYVSGTF
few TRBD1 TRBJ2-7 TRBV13 TGTGCCAGCAGTTCTTGGGGACAGGGACTTTCCTACGAGCAGTACTTC CASSSWGQGLSYEQYF
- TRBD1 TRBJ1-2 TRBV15 TGTGCCACCAGCAGCATACAGGGGGCCCAGTATGGCTACACCTTC CATSSIQGAQYGYTF
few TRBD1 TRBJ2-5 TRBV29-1 TGCAGCGCCGAAGGGACAGGGGGAAAGACCCAGTACTTC CSAEGTGGKTQYF
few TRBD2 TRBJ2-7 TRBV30 TGTGCCTGGAGTCGCGGGAGGGCCCGCCTCTACGAGCAGTACTTC CAWSRGRARLYEQYF
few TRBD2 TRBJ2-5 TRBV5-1 TGCGCCAGCAGTTTGGGGGGACTAGCGGACCAAGAGACCCAGTACTTC CASSLGGLADQETQYF
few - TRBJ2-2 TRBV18 TGTGCCAGCTCACTCGGAACTCTGACAGGAGACACCGGGGAGCTGTTTTTT CASSLGTLTGDTGELFF
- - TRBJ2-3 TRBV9 TGTGCCAGCAGCGCCCTTCCAGGGCCGGGAGCGGATACGCAGTATTTT CASSALPGPGADTQYF
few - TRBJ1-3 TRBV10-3 TGTGCCATCAGTACAGGGGGAAACACCATATATTTT CAISTGGNTIYF
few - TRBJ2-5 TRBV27 TGTGCCAGCAGTTTATTGCCCGCAGTCCAAGAGACCCAGTACTTC CASSLLPAVQETQYF
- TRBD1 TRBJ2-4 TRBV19 TGTGCCAGTACCGATGGGGGACAGGGTCGTGACATTCAGTACTTC CASTDGGQGRDIQYF